This T cell receptor beta chain was documented in a study of T-cell memory formation after mild COVID-19. About the research overall: Each donor largely had its own TCR clusters.

Study findings and constraints: CD4+ bias marked clones expanding day 15 to 37, unlike balanced contracting clones. Some SARS-CoV-2-responding clones were already detected in memory before infection. Chiefly within CM and EM were the contracting CD4+ clones; CD8+ ones were within EMRA.

J lost 6 bases, V lost 1 base, and 9 bases had no gene match. The CDR3 totals 16 residues. The germline CDR1 and CDR2 sequences are SGHDT and YYEEEE. TCRdb reprocessed the 5' RACE reads via MiXCR and lists one record per CDR3 protein. The top ten clones hold roughly 4% of a sample with some 200,000 distinct CDR3 sequences, just over 9.5% of them seen once. This clonotype was counted a few times. No antigen is known for it. Source material: PBMCs or a T cell subset sorted from them (not recorded which). This receptor was taken from a young man who had mild COVID-19 (a few samples of this study predate the infection). Cell type and time point are not known. The chain uses TRBV5-6 and TRBJ1-5; TRBD1 matches 8 bases. CDR3 in DNA: TGTGCCAGCAGCTTGCCCGGGACAGGAAGATTTCAGCCCCAGCATTTT. Its protein product is CASSLPGTGRFQPQHF.